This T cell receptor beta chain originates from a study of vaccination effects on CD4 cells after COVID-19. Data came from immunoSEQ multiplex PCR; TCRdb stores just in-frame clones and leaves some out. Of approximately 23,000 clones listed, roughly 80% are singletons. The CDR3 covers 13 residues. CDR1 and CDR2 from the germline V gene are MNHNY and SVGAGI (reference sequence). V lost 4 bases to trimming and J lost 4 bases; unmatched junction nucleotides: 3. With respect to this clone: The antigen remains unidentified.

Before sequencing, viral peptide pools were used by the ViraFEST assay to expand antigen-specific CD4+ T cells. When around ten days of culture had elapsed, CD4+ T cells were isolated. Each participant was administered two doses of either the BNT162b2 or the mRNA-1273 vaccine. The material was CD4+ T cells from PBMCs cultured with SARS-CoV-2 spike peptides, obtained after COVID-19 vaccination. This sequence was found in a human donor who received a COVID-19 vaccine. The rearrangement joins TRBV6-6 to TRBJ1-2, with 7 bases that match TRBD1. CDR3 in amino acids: CASSSGQAYGYTF. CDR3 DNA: TGTGCCAGCAGTTCAGGACAGGCCTATGGCTACACCTTC.